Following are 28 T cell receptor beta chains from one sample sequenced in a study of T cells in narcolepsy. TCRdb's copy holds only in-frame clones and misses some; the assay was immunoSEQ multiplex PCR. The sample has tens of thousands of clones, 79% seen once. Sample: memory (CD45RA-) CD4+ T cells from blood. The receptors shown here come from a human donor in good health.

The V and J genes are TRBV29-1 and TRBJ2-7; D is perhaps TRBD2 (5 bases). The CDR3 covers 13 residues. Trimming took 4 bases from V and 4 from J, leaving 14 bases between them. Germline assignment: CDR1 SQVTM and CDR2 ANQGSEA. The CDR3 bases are TGCAGCGTTGTAGGTCTAGCTAAGTACGAGCAGTACTTC. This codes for CSVVGLAKYEQYF.

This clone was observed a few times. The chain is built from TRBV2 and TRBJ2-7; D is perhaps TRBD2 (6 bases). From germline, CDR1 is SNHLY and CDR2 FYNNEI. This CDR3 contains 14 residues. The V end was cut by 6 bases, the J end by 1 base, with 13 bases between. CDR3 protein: CASSLLGGSYEQYF. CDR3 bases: TGTGCCAGCAGCCTCTTGGGGGGTTCCTACGAGCAGTACTTC.

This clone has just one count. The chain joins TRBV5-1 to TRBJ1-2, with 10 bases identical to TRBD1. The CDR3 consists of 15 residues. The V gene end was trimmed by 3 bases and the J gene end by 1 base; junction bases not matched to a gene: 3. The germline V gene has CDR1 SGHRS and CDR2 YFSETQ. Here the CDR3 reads CASSWGQGNNYGYTF. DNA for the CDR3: TGCGCCAGCAGCTGGGGACAGGGGAATAACTATGGCTACACCTTC.

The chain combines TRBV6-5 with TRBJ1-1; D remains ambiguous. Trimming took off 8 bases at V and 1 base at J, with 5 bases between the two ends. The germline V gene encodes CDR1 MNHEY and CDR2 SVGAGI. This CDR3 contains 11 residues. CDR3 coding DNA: TGTGCCAGCGCTTGGAACACTGAAGCTTTCTTT. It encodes CASAWNTEAFF.

In DNA, the CDR3 is TGTGCCAGCACGAGGACTACAAGGGAGACCCAGTACTTC. Translating it yields CASTRTTRETQYF. The gene calls are TRBV14 and TRBJ2-5; tentative D call: TRBD2 (6 bases). V gave up 7 bases and J gave up 5 bases, with 14 bases separating them. CDR1 is SGHDN and CDR2 is FVKESK in the germline V gene. This CDR3 contains 13 residues.

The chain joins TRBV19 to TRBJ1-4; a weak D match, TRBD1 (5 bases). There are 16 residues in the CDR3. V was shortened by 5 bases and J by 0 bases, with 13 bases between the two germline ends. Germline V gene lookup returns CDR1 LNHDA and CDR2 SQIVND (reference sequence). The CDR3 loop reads CASSPQGGTTNEKLFF. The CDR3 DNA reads TGTGCCAGTAGTCCCCAGGGAGGAACAACTAATGAAAAACTGTTTTTT.

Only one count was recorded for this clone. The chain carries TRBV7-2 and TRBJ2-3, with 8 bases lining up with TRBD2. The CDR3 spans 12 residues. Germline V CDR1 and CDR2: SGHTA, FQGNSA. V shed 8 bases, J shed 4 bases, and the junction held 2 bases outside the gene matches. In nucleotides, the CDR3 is TGTGCCAGCCGAGCGGGAGCAGATACGCAGTATTTT. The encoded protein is CASRAGADTQYF.

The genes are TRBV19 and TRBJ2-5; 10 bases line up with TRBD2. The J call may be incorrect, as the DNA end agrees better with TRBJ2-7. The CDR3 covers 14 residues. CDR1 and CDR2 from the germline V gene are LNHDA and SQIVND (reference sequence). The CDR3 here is CASGLAGATHEQYF. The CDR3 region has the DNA TGTGCCAGTGGGCTAGCGGGAGCTACGCACGAGCAGTACTTC.

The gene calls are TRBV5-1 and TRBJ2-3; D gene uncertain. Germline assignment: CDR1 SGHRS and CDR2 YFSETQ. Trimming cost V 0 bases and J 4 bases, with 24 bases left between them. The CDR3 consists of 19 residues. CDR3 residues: CASSLARHGKKLSPDTQYF. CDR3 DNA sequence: TGCGCCAGCAGCTTGGCTAGACATGGAAAAAAATTGTCTCCAGATACGCAGTATTTT.

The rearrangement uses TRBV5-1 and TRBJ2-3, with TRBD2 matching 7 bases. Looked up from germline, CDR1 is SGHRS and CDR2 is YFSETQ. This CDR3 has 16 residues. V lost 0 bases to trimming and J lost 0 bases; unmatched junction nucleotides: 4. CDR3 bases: TGCGCCAGCAGCTTGGGGGGAGCGGGAAGCACAGATACGCAGTATTTT. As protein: CASSLGGAGSTDTQYF.

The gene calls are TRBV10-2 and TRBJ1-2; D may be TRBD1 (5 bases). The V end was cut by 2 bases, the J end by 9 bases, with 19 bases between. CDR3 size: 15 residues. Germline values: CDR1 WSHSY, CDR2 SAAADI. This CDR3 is CASSERGLGGGSYTF. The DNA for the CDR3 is TGCGCCAGCAGTGAGAGAGGACTGGGCGGGGGTAGCTACACCTTC.

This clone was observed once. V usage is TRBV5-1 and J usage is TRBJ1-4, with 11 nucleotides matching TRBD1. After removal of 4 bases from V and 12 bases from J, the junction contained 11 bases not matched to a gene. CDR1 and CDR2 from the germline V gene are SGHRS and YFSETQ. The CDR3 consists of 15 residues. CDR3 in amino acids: CASSIQGQGAGELFF. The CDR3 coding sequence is TGCGCCAGCAGCATCCAAGGACAGGGGGCCGGGGAACTGTTTTTT.

The CDR3 nucleotides read TGTGCCATCAGCGGGACAGGGCTTCAGCCCCAGCATTTT. Translated: CAISGTGLQPQHF. This chain joins TRBV10-3 and TRBJ1-5; 9 bases align to TRBD1. The CDR3 is 13 residues long. Trimming removed 6 bases from V and 6 bases from J; junction bases left unmatched: 3. Germline V gene sequence: CDR1 ENHRY, CDR2 SYGVKD.

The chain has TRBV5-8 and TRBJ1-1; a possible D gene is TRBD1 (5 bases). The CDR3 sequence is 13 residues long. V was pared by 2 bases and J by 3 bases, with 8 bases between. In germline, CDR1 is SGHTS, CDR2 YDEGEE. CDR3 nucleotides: TGTGCCAGCAGCTTTACCAGGGACACTGAAGCTTTCTTT. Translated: CASSFTRDTEAFF.

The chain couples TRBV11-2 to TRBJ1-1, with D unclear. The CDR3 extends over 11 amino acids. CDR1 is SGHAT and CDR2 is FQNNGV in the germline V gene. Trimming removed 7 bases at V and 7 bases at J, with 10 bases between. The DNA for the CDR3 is TGTGCCAGCACCCCTTCACGTGAAGCTTTCTTT. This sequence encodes CASTPSREAFF.

DNA of the CDR3: TGTGCCACCAGCAGAGATCCTTTAGGGGGCTATGAGCAGTTCTTC. Encoded protein: CATSRDPLGGYEQFF. The chain combines TRBV15 with TRBJ2-1, with 7 bases fitting TRBD1. Germline V gene data show CDR1 as LNHNV and CDR2 as YYDKDF (reference sequence). Trimming took 0 bases from V and 8 from J; bases not matched to a gene: 7. The CDR3 contains 15 residues.

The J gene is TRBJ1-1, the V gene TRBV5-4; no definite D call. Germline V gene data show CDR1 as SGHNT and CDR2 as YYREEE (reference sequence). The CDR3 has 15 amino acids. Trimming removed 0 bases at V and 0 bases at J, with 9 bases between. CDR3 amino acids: CASSLAVQMNTEAFF. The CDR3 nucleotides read TGTGCCAGCAGCTTGGCGGTACAGATGAACACTGAAGCTTTCTTT.

The CDR3 spells CASSLAGSSYEQYF. As DNA, the CDR3 is TGTGCCAGCAGCTTGGCGGGGTCTAGTTACGAGCAGTACTTC. The gene calls are TRBV5-4 and TRBJ2-7; maybe TRBD2 (5 bases). Trimming stripped 0 bases from V and 4 bases from J, with 11 bases between. The CDR3 consists of 14 residues. Germline lookup yields CDR1 SGHNT and CDR2 YYREEE (reference sequence).

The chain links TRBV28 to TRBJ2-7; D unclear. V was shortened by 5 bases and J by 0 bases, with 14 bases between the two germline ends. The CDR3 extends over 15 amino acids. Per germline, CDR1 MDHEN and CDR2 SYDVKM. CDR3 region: CASSGDTTFSYEQYF. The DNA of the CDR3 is TGTGCCAGCAGTGGCGACACAACCTTCTCCTACGAGCAGTACTTC.

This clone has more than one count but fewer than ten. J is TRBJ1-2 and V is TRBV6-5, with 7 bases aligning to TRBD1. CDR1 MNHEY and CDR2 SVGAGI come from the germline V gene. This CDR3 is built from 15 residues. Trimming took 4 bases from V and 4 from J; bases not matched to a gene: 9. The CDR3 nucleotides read TGTGCCAGCAGTTCTCAGGGGGGATCTAGCTATGGCTACACCTTC. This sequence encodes CASSSQGGSSYGYTF.

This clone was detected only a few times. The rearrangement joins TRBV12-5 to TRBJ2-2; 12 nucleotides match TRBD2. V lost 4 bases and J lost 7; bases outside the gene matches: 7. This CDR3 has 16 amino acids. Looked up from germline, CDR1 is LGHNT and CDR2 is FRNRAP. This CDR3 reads CASGSRTSGKGGELFF. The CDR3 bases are TGTGCTAGTGGTTCCAGGACTAGCGGGAAGGGCGGGGAGCTGTTTTTT.

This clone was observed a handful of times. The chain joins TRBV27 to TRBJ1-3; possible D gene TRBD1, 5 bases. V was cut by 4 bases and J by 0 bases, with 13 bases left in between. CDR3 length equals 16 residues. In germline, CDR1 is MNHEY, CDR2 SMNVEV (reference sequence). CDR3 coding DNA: TGTGCCAGCAGTTACCCGACAGCCCGCTCTGGAAACACCATATATTTT. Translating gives CASSYPTARSGNTIYF.

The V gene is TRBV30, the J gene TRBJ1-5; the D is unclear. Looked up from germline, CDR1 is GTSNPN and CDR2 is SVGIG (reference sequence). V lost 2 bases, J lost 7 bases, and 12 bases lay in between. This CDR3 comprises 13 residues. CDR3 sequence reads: CAWSSDQHQPQHF. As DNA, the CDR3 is TGTGCCTGGAGTTCGGACCAACACCAGCCCCAGCATTTT. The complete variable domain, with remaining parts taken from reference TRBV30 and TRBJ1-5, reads SQTIHQWPATLVQPVGSPLSLECTVEGTSNPNLYWYRQAAGRGLQLLFYSVGIGQISSEVPQNLSASRPQDRQFILSSKKLLLSDSGFYLCAWSSDQHQPQHFGDGTRLSIL.

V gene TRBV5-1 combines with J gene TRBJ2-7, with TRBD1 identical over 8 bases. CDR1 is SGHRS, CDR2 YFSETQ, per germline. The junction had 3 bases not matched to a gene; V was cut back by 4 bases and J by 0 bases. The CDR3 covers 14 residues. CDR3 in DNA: TGCGCCAGCAGCAGGACAGGGAGCTCCTACGAGCAGTACTTC. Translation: CASSRTGSSYEQYF.

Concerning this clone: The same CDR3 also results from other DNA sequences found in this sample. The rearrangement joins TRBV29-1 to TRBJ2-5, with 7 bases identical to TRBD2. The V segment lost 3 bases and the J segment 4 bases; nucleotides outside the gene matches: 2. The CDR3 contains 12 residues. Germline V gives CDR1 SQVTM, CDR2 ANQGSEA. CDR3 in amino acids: CSVDRGGETQYF. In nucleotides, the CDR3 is TGCAGCGTTGATCGCGGGGGAGAGACCCAGTACTTC.

CDR3 loop: CASTYTPDRSYEQYF. The CDR3 DNA reads as TGCGCCAGCACCTATACTCCCGACAGGAGCTACGAGCAGTACTTC. The V gene is TRBV5-1, the J gene TRBJ2-7, with D perhaps TRBD1 (6 bases). This CDR3 is built from 15 residues. The germline V gene has CDR1 SGHRS and CDR2 YFSETQ. The V end lost 6 bases, the J end lost 3 bases, and 19 bases lay between the germline ends. Full variable domain (missing parts from reference TRBV5-1 and TRBJ2-7): KAGVTQTPRYLIKTRGQQVTLSCSPISGHRSVSWYQQTPGQGLQFLFEYFSETQRNKGNFPGRFSGRQFSNSRSEMNVSTLELGDSALYLCASTYTPDRSYEQYFGPGTRLTVT.

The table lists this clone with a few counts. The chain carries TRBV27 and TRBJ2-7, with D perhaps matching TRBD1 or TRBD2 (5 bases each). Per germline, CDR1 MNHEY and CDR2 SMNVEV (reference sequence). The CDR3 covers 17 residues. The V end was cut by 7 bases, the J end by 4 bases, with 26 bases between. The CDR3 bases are TGTGCCAGCATCATCCTCCTCGTGGGACCGAAGAATTACGAGCAGTACTTC. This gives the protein CASIILLVGPKNYEQYF.

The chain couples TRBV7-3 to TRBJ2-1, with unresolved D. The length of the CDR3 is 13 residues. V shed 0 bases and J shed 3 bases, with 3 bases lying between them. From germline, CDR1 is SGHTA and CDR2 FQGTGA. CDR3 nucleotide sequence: TGTGCCAGCAGCTTAACGTACTACAATGAGCAGTTCTTC. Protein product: CASSLTYYNEQFF. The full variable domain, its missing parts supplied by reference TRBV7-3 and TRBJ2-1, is GAGVSQTPSNKVTEKGKYVELRCDPISGHTALYWYRQSLGQGPEFLIYFQGTGAADDSGLPNDRFFAVRPEGSVSTLKIQRTERGDSAVYLCASSLTYYNEQFFGPGTRLTVL.